This note documents a single T cell receptor beta chain sequence. What it recognizes is unknown. An end of the junction differs from the germline gene, which may be a read error. TCRdb re-called the multiplex PCR reads with MiXCR, one entry per CDR3 protein. The sample has 150,000 to 250,000 distinct CDR3 sequences; around 33% are singletons. The CDR3 is made up of 16 amino acids. Germline assignment: CDR1 DFQATT and CDR2 SNEGSKA (reference sequence). The lymph nodes were axillary draining lymph nodes from breast cancer patients. This entry comes from a study of breast tumors, draining lymph nodes, adjacent tissues. Study observations and caveats: Luminal-like breast cancer showed significantly greater tumor-nontumor repertoire similarity than basal-like breast cancer did. Tumors had less TCR diversity than lymph nodes, more than nontumor tissue. Most tumor T cells seemingly derive from lymph node, then expand in tumor.

The gene calls are TRBV20-1 and TRBJ2-5; 12 bases fit TRBD2. The source material was axillary lymph node tissue. The source of this sequence is a female donor with breast cancer. Some clones in this sample may be carry-over from other donors' samples. The CDR3 nucleotides read TGCAGTGCTAGGGGGGCTAGCGGGGGGGCCGGAAGGACCCAGTGCTTC. Translated, it gives CSARGASGGAGRTQCF.